This TCR beta chain was recovered during a study of T cell repertoires in cytomegalovirus infection. Study in general: CMV epitopes, recently identified HLA-C-restricted and well-studied HLA-B-restricted, were used. A matching HLA type, together with CMV infection, was signaled by public TCR beta signatures. Whole-study results and caveats: Individuals carrying CMV plus the relevant HLA were identified by cumulative frequency of public TCR beta families. What dominated the ex vivo response were HLA-C-restricted CMV-specific TCR beta clonotypes.

MiXCR, run by TCRdb on the reads, gives a single entry per CDR3 protein. In the table there are about 160,000 distinct CDR3 sequences, about 20% of which are singletons. The sample holds a few counts of this clonotype. What it recognizes is unknown. Germline CDR1 MNHEY, CDR2 SMNVEV (reference sequence). The V gene lost 5 bases and the J gene lost 3 bases, with 4 bases spanning the gap. There are 12 residues in the CDR3. Sequenced here: CD8+ T cells from cultured PBMCs, sampled from culture after CMV antigen stimulation. The clonotype originates from a human donor in good health (CMV status not recorded). Some clones in this sample may be carry-over from other donors' samples. The V and J genes are TRBV27 and TRBJ1-4; unclear D gene. The CDR3 sequence: CASSRPNEKLFF. CDR3 nucleotide sequence: TGTGCCAGCAGTCGGCCTAATGAAAAACTGTTTTTT.